This TCR beta chain was identified during a study of CD8 T cells in ankylosing spondylitis. Study results and limitations: Prior work had noted some motif variants in reactive arthritis blood and synovial fluid. In ankylosing spondylitis blood, a motif of 7 to 9 highly homologous TCR beta variants appeared characteristic. It was reported that disease-linked clones were significantly enriched in matched ankylosing spondylitis synovial fluid.

Notes on this clonotype: Its antigen is still unknown.

Preparation of TCR beta libraries was done by quantitative 5'-RACE with molecular barcodes. TCRdb ran MiXCR on the 5' RACE reads and lists one entry per CDR3 protein. The repertoire has fewer than 500,000 distinct CDR3 sequences, roughly 27% of them found once; the top ten carry roughly 0.9%. The sequenced sample was blood, either unsorted or a sorted T cell fraction (not recorded which). The sequence was obtained from a male donor with ankylosing spondylitis.

CDR3 DNA sequence: TGCAGTGCTATTGGGACAGGGGGCGGGAGGGGCGAGCAGTACTTC. It codes for CSAIGTGGGRGEQYF. The V call is TRBV20-1, the J call TRBJ2-7; TRBD1 agrees at 12 bases. The CDR3 is 15 amino acids. The germline V gene has CDR1 DFQATT and CDR2 SNEGSKA (reference sequence). V was pared by 4 bases and J by 6 bases, with 10 bases of the junction left unmatched.